Listed below are T cell receptor beta chains from one sample, sequenced in a study of T-cell reconstitution after alpha-beta-depleted transplantation in children. TCRdb called the PCR reads again in MiXCR, with one record for every CDR3 protein. The data show around 380,000 distinct CDR3 sequences, roughly 11% seen once. Material: PBMCs from the stem cell graft donor, obtained from the stem cell graft. The receptors shown here come from a human donor who donated a stem cell graft to a child with acute myeloid leukemia. CDR3s include the opening cysteine and the closing phenylalanine or tryptophan. Fields, in order: CDR3 length, clone size, V gene, J gene, D gene, CDR3 DNA, CDR3 protein. A D gene is named only where the DNA matches it firmly. Part of the rows lack a size; the others show once, few, many or a class for expanded clones.

16	many	TRBV12-3/TRBV12-4	TRBJ2-7	NA	TGTGCCAGCAGTTTAGGTGTAGTGACTACCTCTGAGGAGCAGTACTTC	CASSLGVVTTSEEQYF
14	few	TRBV5-5	TRBJ1-2	NA	TGTGCCAGCAGCTCGACACAGGGTGTGGGTGGCTACACCTTC	CASSSTQGVGGYTF
17	NA	TRBV2	TRBJ1-5	TRBD1	TGTGCCAGCAGTGCCGGGACAGGGGTTTTGAGCAATCAGCCCCAGCATTTT	CASSAGTGVLSNQPQHF
16	few	TRBV5-1	TRBJ1-1	TRBD1	TGCGCCAGCAGCCACAGGACAGGGGAGTCTTTCACTGAAGCTTTCTTT	CASSHRTGESFTEAFF
16	NA	TRBV27	TRBJ2-1	NA	TGTGCCAGCAGTTTATCGGGCAGGGCGGTCCACAATGAGCAGTTCTTC	CASSLSGRAVHNEQFF
15	NA	TRBV12-3/TRBV12-4	TRBJ2-7	TRBD1	TGTGCCAGCAGACGCTCCGGGACAGGGTCCCACGAGCAGTACTTC	CASRRSGTGSHEQYF
14	few	TRBV5-5	TRBJ2-5	NA	TGTGCCAGCATCTCAGGAGGGGGTCGAGAGACCCAGTACTTC	CASISGGGRETQYF
16	NA	TRBV5-1	TRBJ2-3	NA	TGCGCCAGCGCAAATCGCCGGGACATCCCCTCCGATACGCAGTATTTT	CASANRRDIPSDTQYF
16	NA	TRBV20-1	TRBJ2-4	TRBD2	TGCAGTGCTACCCCAGCGGGAGGGGTGGCCAAAAACATTCAGTACTTC	CSATPAGGVAKNIQYF
16	many	TRBV9	TRBJ1-2	NA	TGTGCCAGCAGCGCGGGGGGTGTAGTTGGGGTTTCTGGCTACACCTTC	CASSAGGVVGVSGYTF
13	NA	TRBV30	TRBJ1-6	TRBD1	TGTGCCTGCCTCGGACAGGGGAATTCACCCCTCCACTTT	CACLGQGNSPLHF
15	few	TRBV20-1	TRBJ2-2	NA	TGCAGTGCTAGAAAGACGGGAGCGTTTACCGGGGAGCTGTTTTTT	CSARKTGAFTGELFF
12	NA	TRBV7-2	TRBJ1-2	TRBD1	TGTGCCAGCAGCTTAATTCGGACAGGGCTCAGCTTC	CASSLIRTGLSF
16	NA	TRBV6-5	TRBJ2-5	TRBD1	TGTGCCAGCAGTTGCGCTAGACAGGGGACCGAAGAGACCCAGTACTTC	CASSCARQGTEETQYF
14	many	TRBV5-6	TRBJ2-1	NA	TGTGCCAGCAGCCCGGCTATGCAGAACATTGAGCAGTTCTTC	CASSPAMQNIEQFF
14	NA	TRBV20-1	TRBJ1-4	TRBD1	TGCAGTGCTAGGGGGGGGACAGGGGGTGAAAAACTGTTTTTT	CSARGGTGGEKLFF
17	NA	TRBV3-1	TRBJ2-3	TRBD2	TGTGCCACCTCCGACCGCGGGGGTACTTCTAGCACAGATACGCAGTATTTT	CATSDRGGTSSTDTQYF
13	NA	TRBV7-9	TRBJ2-3	NA	TGTGCCAGCAGCCACCGAGAGGGGTATACGCAGTATTTT	CASSHREGYTQYF
14	many	TRBV12-3/TRBV12-4	TRBJ2-1	TRBD2	TGTGCCAGCAGCCCCGGGACTACTTACAATGAGCAGTTCTTC	CASSPGTTYNEQFF
16	many	TRBV7-2	TRBJ2-1	TRBD2	TGTGCCAGCAGGGGTAGCGGGAAGAGCTCCTACAATGAGCAGTTCTTC	CASRGSGKSSYNEQFF
16	many	TRBV3-1	TRBJ2-2	TRBD2	TGTGCCAGCAGCCAGCCTAGCGGGGGGGACACCGGGGAGCTGTTTTTT	CASSQPSGGDTGELFF
17	NA	TRBV12-3/TRBV12-4	TRBJ2-6	NA	TGTGCCAGCAGTTTAGTAGAAGGGGGTGTTGGGGCCAACGTCCTGACTTTC	CASSLVEGGVGANVLTF
13	NA	TRBV11-2	TRBJ2-1	NA	TGTGCCAGCAGCCCACCCCGCCCCAATGAGCAGTTCTTC	CASSPPRPNEQFF
18	NA	TRBV20-1	TRBJ1-1	NA	TGCAGTGCTAGAGATCCCGGGGGGGGTCCCAGAGCGAACACTGAAGCTTTCTTT	CSARDPGGGPRANTEAFF
14	many	TRBV5-1	TRBJ2-3	NA	TGCGCCAGCAGTCGGTTGCCCCTCACAGATACGCAGTATTTT	CASSRLPLTDTQYF
11	few	TRBV12-3/TRBV12-4	TRBJ1-1	NA	TGTGCCAGCAGTTCGAGAGGTGAAGCTTTCTTT	CASSSRGEAFF
15	NA	TRBV7-2	TRBJ1-6	NA	TGTGCCAGCAGCTTAGATAGGGTTAATAATTCACCCCTCCACTTT	CASSLDRVNNSPLHF
18	few	TRBV6-1	TRBJ1-2	TRBD1	TGTGCCAGCAGTGAAGCGGCGGTGTGGACAGGGGGGGCGGATGGCTACACCTTC	CASSEAAVWTGGADGYTF
13	few	TRBV7-2	TRBJ1-1	TRBD1	TGTGCCAGCAGCTGGACAGGGGTGGCTGAAGCTTTCTTT	CASSWTGVAEAFF
14	NA	TRBV12-5	TRBJ1-5	NA	TGTGCTAGTGGTTTGGTAGGCAGCAATCAGCCCCAGCATTTT	CASGLVGSNQPQHF